One and the same sample provided the 17 T cell receptor beta chains below, sequenced in a study of T cells in Graves' hyperthyroidism and ophthalmopathy. TCR beta CDR3 regions were amplified from RNA transcripts. HTBI primers were used for first-round RT-PCR of the TCR CDR3. TCRdb analysed the multiplex PCR reads with MiXCR anew, one entry per CDR3 protein. This sample has about 330,000 distinct CDR3 sequences, with around 13% found just once. Sequencing input: blood. Receptors originate from a woman between 40 and 50 years old with Graves' ophthalmopathy.

The chain is built from TRBV2 and TRBJ2-2, with TRBD1 as a possible D gene (5 bases). V lost 4 bases, J lost 2 bases, and 11 bases lay in between. The CDR3 is 15 amino acids. Germline CDR1 and CDR2: SNHLY and FYNNEI. This CDR3 is CASSVYGQNTGELFF. The DNA for the CDR3 is TGTGCCAGCAGTGTATACGGACAAAACACCGGGGAGCTGTTTTTT.

This clonotype has a handful of counts. V and J are TRBV20-1 and TRBJ2-5; 11 bases fit TRBD2. V trimming: 2 bases; J trimming: 11 bases; junction bases outside the gene matches: 4. Germline-derived CDR1 and CDR2 are DFQATT and SNEGSKA (reference sequence). This CDR3 contains 12 residues. CDR3 sequence (DNA): TGCAGTGCTAGACTGACTAGCGGGGCTCAGTACTTC. This codes for CSARLTSGAQYF.

In this sample, this clonotype turned up many times. DNA of the CDR3: TGCTTGACTAGCGGGAAGGGATCCTACAATGAGCAGTTCTTC. It specifies CLTSGKGSYNEQFF. The chain employs TRBV20-1 and TRBJ2-1; TRBD2 aligns across 11 bases. Germline V gene data show CDR1 as DFQATT and CDR2 as SNEGSKA (reference sequence). The CDR3 length is 14 residues.

This clonotype was detected many times. The chain combines TRBV12-3 or TRBV12-4 with TRBJ2-3; 7 bases are shared with TRBD1. The CDR3 loop spans 15 amino acids. Losses at the gene ends were 5 bases for V and 0 bases for J; bases not matched to a gene: 5. The CDR3 nucleotides read TGTGCCAGCAGTCAGACAGGGTTTAGCACAGATACGCAGTATTTT. Protein: CASSQTGFSTDTQYF.

The chain carries TRBV15 and TRBJ2-3; D may be TRBD1 (5 bases). Germline V gene lookup returns CDR1 LNHNV and CDR2 YYDKDF (reference sequence). CDR3 size: 14 residues. The V end was cut by 5 bases, the J end by 1 base, with 10 bases between. CDR3 sequence reads: CATSFRAGTDTQYF. Written as DNA, the CDR3 is TGTGCCACCAGCTTCAGGGCCGGCACAGATACGCAGTATTTT.

The table lists this clonotype with a few counts. The V and J genes are TRBV6-1 and TRBJ1-2; D is uncertain. Trimming took 2 bases from V and 6 from J, leaving 10 bases between them. The CDR3 is made up of 13 amino acids. Looked up from germline, CDR1 is MNHNS and CDR2 is SASEGT. The CDR3 spells CASSENAMNGYTF. CDR3 DNA sequence: TGTGCCAGCAGTGAAAACGCGATGAATGGCTACACCTTC.

This clonotype was recorded many times. CDR3 sequence reads: CASSVTSGTNEQFF. CDR3 nucleotide sequence: TGTGCCAGCAGTGTAACCAGCGGGACGAATGAGCAGTTCTTC. The chain links TRBV2 to TRBJ2-1, with 7 bases identical to TRBD2. Germline trimming cut 4 bases from V and 7 bases from J; bases unmatched to any gene: 7. This CDR3 comprises 14 residues. From germline, CDR1 is SNHLY and CDR2 FYNNEI.

This clonotype was observed many times. V and J are TRBV6-1 and TRBJ2-1; TRBD1 or TRBD2 may be the D gene (6 bases each). Trimming pared 7 bases from V and 0 bases from J, leaving 13 bases between. Germline V lookup: CDR1 MNHNS, CDR2 SASEGT. The CDR3 has 15 residues. The CDR3 DNA reads TGTGCCAGCACCGGGGGCGGAAACTCCTACAATGAGCAGTTCTTC. As protein: CASTGGGNSYNEQFF.

This clonotype appeared many times. The chain employs TRBV20-1 and TRBJ2-1; D possibly corresponds to TRBD2 (6 bases). The germline V gene encodes CDR1 DFQATT and CDR2 SNEGSKA (reference sequence). V dropped 3 bases and J dropped 13 bases, with 16 bases sitting between them. The CDR3 has 12 amino acids. The CDR3 bases are TGCAGTGCTAGCTCCGGGGGATCCGACCAGTTCTTC. Translating gives CSASSGGSDQFF.

This clonotype was seen ten or more times. This chain connects TRBV2 to TRBJ2-5, with 8 positions matching TRBD2. V lost 8 bases, J lost 4 bases, and 24 bases stayed unmatched. Per the germline V gene, CDR1 is SNHLY and CDR2 is FYNNEI. This CDR3 is 19 amino acids long. CDR3 DNA sequence: TGTGCCAGCGTAAGAGTGGCTTCCGCGGGGGGCTGGGCAGGAGAGACCCAGTACTTC. This encodes CASVRVASAGGWAGETQYF.

This clonotype was seen only a few times. This chain joins TRBV20-1 and TRBJ1-2; 9 positions agree with TRBD1. This CDR3 has 12 amino acids. CDR1 is DFQATT and CDR2 is SNEGSKA in the germline V gene (reference sequence). This chain's CDR3 is CSTDRGGYGYTF. Here the CDR3 DNA reads TGCAGCACGGACAGGGGAGGCTATGGCTACACCTTC.

The chain links TRBV3-1 to TRBJ2-7; D call uncertain. V was trimmed by 0 bases and J by 6 bases, leaving 9 bases between them. Germline V gene sequence: CDR1 LGHDT, CDR2 YNNKEL (reference sequence). The CDR3 has 13 residues. For the CDR3, the DNA is TGTGCCAGCAGCCAAGATCTGAGTTCCGAGCAGTACTTC. Its translation is CASSQDLSSEQYF.

This clonotype has ten or more counts. The chain has TRBV28 and TRBJ1-2, with D maybe TRBD1 (5 bases). The germline CDR1 and CDR2 sequences are MDHEN and SYDVKM. There are 15 residues in the CDR3. V was cut by 4 bases and J by 2 bases, with 14 bases left in between. DNA for the CDR3: TGTGCCAGCAGTTACCAGGGTGGGGCGAACTATGGCTACACCTTC. Its translation: CASSYQGGANYGYTF.

DNA for the CDR3: TGTGCCAGCAGTACGACACCGGCCCGGTACGAGCAGTACTTC. Encoded protein: CASSTTPARYEQYF. The J gene is TRBJ2-7, the V gene TRBV6-1; D is unresolved. The V gene's germline CDR1 is MNHNS and CDR2 SASEGT. The CDR3 runs to 14 residues. The ends were cut back, 5 bases at V and 4 bases at J, with 15 bases in the middle.

This clonotype was counted at least ten times. The chain uses TRBV30 and TRBJ2-2; D is perhaps TRBD1 or TRBD2 (5 bases each). CDR3 length: 14 amino acids. Germline values: CDR1 GTSNPN, CDR2 SVGIG (reference sequence). Trimming took off 0 bases at V and 7 bases at J, with 12 bases between the two ends. CDR3 in DNA: TGTGCCTGGAGTGTTTACGGGACCCACGGGGAGCTGTTTTTT. Translation: CAWSVYGTHGELFF.

This clonotype was recorded many times. The chain recombines TRBV10-3 with TRBJ1-1, with 8 bases fitting TRBD1. Germline CDR1 ENHRY, CDR2 SYGVKD. The CDR3 extends over 13 amino acids. The V segment lost 6 bases and the J segment 3 bases; nucleotides outside the gene matches: 3. The CDR3 loop reads CAIRDRAYTEAFF. DNA for the CDR3: TGTGCCATCAGGGACAGGGCCTACACTGAAGCTTTCTTT.

This clonotype was recorded many times. The chain employs TRBV7-9 and TRBJ1-4; no definite D call. This CDR3 has 13 amino acids. CDR1 is SEHNR, CDR2 FQNEAQ, per germline (reference sequence). Trimming removed 5 bases from V and 4 bases from J, with 8 bases in between. CDR3 bases: TGTGCCAGCAGCAGATGGGGTAATGAAAAACTGTTTTTT. Encoded protein: CASSRWGNEKLFF.